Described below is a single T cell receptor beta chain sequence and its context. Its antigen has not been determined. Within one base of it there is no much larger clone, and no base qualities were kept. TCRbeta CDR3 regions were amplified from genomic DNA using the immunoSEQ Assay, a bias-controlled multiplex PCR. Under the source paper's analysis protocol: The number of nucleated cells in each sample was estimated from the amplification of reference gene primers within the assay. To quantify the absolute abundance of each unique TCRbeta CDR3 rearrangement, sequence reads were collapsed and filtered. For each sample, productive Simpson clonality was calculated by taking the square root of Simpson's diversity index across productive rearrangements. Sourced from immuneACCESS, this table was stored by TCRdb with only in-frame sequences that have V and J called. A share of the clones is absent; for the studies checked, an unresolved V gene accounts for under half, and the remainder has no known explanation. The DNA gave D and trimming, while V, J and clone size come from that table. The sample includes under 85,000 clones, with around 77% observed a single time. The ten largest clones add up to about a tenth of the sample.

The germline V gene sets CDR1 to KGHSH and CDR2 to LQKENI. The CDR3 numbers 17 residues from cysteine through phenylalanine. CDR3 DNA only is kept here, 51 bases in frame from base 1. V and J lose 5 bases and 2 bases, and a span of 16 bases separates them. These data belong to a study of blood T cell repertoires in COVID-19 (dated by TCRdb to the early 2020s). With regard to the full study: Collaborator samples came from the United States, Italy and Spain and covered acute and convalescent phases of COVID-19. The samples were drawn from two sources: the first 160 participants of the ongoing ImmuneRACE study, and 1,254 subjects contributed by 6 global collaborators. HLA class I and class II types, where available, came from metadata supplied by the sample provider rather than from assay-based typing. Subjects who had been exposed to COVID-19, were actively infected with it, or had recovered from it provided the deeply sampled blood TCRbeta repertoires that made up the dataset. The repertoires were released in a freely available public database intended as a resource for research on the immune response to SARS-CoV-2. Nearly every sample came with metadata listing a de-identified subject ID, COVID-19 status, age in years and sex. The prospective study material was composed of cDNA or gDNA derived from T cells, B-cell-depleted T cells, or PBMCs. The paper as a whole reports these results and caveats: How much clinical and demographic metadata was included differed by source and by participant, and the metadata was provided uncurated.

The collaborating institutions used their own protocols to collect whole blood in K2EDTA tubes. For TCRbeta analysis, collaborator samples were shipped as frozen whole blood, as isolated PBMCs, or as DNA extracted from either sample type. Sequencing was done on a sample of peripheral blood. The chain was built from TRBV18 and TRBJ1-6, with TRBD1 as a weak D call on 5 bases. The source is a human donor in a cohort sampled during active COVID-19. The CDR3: CASSSSGGTPYNSPLHF. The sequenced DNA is TGTGCCAGCTCAAGTTCGGGGGGGACCCCCTATAATTCACCCCTCCACTTT.